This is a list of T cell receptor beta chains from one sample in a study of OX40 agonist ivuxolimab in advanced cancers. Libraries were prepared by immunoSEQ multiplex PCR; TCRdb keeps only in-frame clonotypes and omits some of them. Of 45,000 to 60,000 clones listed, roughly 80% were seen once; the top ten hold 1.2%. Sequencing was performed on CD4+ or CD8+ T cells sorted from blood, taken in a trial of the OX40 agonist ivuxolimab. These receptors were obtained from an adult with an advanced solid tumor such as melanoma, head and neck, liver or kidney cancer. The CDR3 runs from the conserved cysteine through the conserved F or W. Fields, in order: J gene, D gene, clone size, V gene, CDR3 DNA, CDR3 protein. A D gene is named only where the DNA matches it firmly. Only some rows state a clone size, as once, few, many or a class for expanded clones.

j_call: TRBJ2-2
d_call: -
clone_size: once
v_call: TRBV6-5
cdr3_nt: TGTGCCAGCAGGCGGGTCGACGGAGCCGGGGAGCTGTTTTTT
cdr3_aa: CASRRVDGAGELFF

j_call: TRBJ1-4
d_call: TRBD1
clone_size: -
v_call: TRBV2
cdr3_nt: TGTGCCAGCAGTGGGACAGGAGGTAATGAAAAACTGTTTTTT
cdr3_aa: CASSGTGGNEKLFF

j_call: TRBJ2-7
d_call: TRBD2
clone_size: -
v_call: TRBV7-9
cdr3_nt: TGTGCCAGCAGCTTTGTTGCTAGCGGGAGAAGCTCCTACGAGCAGTACTTC
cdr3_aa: CASSFVASGRSSYEQYF

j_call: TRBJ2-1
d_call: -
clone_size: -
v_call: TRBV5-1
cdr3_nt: TGCGCCAGCAGCTTGGACGGGAGTTACAATGAGCAGTTCTTC
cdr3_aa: CASSLDGSYNEQFF

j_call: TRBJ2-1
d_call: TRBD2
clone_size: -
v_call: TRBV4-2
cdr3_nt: TGTGCCAGCAGCCTGGGGGCGGGGGGGCCTAATGAGCAGTTCTTC
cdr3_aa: CASSLGAGGPNEQFF

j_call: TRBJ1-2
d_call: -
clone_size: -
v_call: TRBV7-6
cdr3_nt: TGTGCCAGCAGCTCCATTCCACCCCCGGCAAACTATGGCTACACCTTC
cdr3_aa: CASSSIPPPANYGYTF

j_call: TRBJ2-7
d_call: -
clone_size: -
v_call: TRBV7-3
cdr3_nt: TGTGCCAGCAGCCGGAGCGCGGGATATCCCTACGAGCAGTACTTC
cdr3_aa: CASSRSAGYPYEQYF

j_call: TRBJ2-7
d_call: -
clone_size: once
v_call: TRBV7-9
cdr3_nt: TGTGCCAGCAGCTCGGGCAGGGGACACAACTACGAGCAGTACTTC
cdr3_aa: CASSSGRGHNYEQYF

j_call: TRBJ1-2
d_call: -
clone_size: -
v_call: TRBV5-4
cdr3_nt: TGTGCCAGCAGCTCTCGCCGGGACGGGAACTATGGCTACACCTTC
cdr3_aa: CASSSRRDGNYGYTF

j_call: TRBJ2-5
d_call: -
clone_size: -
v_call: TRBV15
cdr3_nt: TGTGCCACCAGCAATAGCATACAGGGAGTTCACACCCAGTACTTC
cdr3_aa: CATSNSIQGVHTQYF

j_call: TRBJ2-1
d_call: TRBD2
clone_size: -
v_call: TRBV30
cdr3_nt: TGTGCCTGGATTCGCGCGGGAGGATACGAGCAGTTCTTC
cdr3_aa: CAWIRAGGYEQFF

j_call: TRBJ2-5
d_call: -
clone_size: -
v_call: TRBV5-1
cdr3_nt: TGCGCCAGCAGCTACCAAGAGACCCAGTACTTC
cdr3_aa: CASSYQETQYF

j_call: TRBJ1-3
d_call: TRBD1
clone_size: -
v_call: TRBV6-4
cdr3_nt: TGTGCCAGCAGTGGGACAGGGACTGTGTGGACTGGAAACACCATATATTTT
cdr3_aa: CASSGTGTVWTGNTIYF

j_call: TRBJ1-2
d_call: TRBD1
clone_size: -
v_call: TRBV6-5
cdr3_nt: TGTGCCAGCAGTTACGGGACAGCTAACTATGGCTACACCTTC
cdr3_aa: CASSYGTANYGYTF

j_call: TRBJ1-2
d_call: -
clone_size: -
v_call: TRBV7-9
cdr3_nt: TGTGCCAGCAGCTTAGAACAGGGTGGCTACACCTTC
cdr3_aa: CASSLEQGGYTF

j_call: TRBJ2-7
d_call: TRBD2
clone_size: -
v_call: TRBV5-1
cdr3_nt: TGCGCCAGCAGCGGCAAATTAGCGGGGTCCTCCTACGAGCAGTACTTC
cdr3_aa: CASSGKLAGSSYEQYF

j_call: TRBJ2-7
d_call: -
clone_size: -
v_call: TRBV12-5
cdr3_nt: TGTGCTAGTGGTTTGGTAGGTCAGGACTACGAGCAGTACTTC
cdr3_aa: CASGLVGQDYEQYF

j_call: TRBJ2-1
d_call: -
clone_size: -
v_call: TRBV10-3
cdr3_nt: TGTGCCATCAGTGAGTCAGGACTAAACGACAATGAGCAGTTCTTC
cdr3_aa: CAISESGLNDNEQFF

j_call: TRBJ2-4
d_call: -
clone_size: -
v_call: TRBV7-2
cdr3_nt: TGTGCCAGCAGCTTATGGGGGGCCAGGGAAAACATTCAGTACTTC
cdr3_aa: CASSLWGARENIQYF

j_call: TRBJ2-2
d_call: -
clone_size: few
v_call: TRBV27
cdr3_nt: TGTGCCAGCAGTTTGTATAGGGGAGGTAGCGGGGAGCTGTTTTTT
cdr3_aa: CASSLYRGGSGELFF

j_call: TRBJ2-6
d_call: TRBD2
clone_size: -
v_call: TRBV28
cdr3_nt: TGTGCCAGCAGCGTCCCGGGGGGGGGCCCCTTTGGGGCCAACGTCCTGACTTTC
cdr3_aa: CASSVPGGGPFGANVLTF

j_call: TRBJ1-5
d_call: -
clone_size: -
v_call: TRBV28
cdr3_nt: TGTGCCAGCACCGACGCCCGAAATCAGCCCCAGCATTTT
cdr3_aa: CASTDARNQPQHF

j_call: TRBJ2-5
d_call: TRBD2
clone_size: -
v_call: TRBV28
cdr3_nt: TGTGCCAGCAGTTTATCAGTGCTAGCGGGAGTTTCAGAGACCCAGTACTTC
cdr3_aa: CASSLSVLAGVSETQYF

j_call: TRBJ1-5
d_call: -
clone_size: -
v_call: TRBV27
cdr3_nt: TGTGCCAGCACGGATAATCAGCCCCAGCATTTT
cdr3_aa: CASTDNQPQHF

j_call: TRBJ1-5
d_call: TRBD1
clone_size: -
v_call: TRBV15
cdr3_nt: TGTGCCACCAGCGTAGACAGGGGGCTTATTCAGCCCCAGCATTTT
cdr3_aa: CATSVDRGLIQPQHF

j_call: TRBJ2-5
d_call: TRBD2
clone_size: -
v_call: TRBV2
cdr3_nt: TGTGCCAGCACGGGAGCGGGGGGGCAAGAGACCCAGTACTTC
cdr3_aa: CASTGAGGQETQYF

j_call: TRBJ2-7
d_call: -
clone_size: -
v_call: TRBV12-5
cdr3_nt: TGTGCTAGTGGTCCGGAGCGGAAGAGCTCCTACGAGCAGTACTTC
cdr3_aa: CASGPERKSSYEQYF

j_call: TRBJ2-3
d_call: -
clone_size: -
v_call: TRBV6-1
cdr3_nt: TGTGCCAGCAGTGAGAACATCCTAGATACGCAGTATTTT
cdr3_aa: CASSENILDTQYF

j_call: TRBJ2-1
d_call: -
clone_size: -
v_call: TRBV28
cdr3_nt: TGTGCCAGCTCCCTCGCCCATCCGGGTGAGCAGTTCTTC
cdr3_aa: CASSLAHPGEQFF

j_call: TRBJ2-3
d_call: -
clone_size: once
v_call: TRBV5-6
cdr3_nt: TGTGCCAGCAGCAAGACGGGGTACACAGATACGCAGTATTTT
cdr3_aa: CASSKTGYTDTQYF

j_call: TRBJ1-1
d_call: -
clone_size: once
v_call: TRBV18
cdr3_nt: TGTGCCAGCTCACTCGGGACGGGCGTTTCTAACACTGAAGCTTTCTTT
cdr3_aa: CASSLGTGVSNTEAFF

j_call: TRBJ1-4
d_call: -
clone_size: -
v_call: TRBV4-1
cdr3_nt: TGCGCCAGCAGCCAAGATGGGATCGGAAATGAAAAACTGTTTTTT
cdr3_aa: CASSQDGIGNEKLFF

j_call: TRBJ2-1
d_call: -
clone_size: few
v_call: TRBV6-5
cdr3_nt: TGTGCCAGCGGTAGCACACAAATTTACAATGAGCAGTTCTTC
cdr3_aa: CASGSTQIYNEQFF

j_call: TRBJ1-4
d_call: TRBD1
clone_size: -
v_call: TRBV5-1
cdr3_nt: TGCGCCAGCAGCATAACAGGGGCTAATGAAAAACTGTTTTTT
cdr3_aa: CASSITGANEKLFF

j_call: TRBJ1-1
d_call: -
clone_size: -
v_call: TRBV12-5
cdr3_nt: TGTGCTAGTGGTTTGGCAACAGGGACCACTGAAGCTTTCTTT
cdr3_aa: CASGLATGTTEAFF

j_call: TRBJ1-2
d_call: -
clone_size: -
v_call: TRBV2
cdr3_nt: TGTGCCAGCAGTGACGCCGGAGGGCCCTATGGCTACACCTTC
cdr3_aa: CASSDAGGPYGYTF

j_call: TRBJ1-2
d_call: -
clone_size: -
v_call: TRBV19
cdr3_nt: TGTGCCAGAAAGCCGAGGACGGCCGAAAACTATGGCTACACCTTC
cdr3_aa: CARKPRTAENYGYTF

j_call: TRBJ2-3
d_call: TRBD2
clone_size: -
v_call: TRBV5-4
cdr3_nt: TGTGCCAGCAGCTTATGGACTAGCGGCACAGATACGCAGTATTTT
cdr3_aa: CASSLWTSGTDTQYF

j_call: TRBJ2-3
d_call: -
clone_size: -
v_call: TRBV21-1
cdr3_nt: TGTGCCAGCAGCTCCAGGACTAGCGGTAAAGATACGCAGTATTTT
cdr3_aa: CASSSRTSGKDTQYF

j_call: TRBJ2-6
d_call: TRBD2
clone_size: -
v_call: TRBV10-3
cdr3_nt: TGTGCCATCAGCGGGGCTCGTGGGGGGGCTGGGGCCAACGTCCTGACTTTC
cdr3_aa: CAISGARGGAGANVLTF

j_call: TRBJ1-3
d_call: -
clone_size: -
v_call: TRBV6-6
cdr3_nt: TGTGCCAGCAGTTACTCCGCCCAGGGAAGAAACACCATATATTTT
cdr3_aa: CASSYSAQGRNTIYF

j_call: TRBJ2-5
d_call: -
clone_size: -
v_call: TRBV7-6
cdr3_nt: TGTGCCAGCAGCTTAGGTACCCCTTATCAGGGGGAGACCCAGTACTTC
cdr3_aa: CASSLGTPYQGETQYF